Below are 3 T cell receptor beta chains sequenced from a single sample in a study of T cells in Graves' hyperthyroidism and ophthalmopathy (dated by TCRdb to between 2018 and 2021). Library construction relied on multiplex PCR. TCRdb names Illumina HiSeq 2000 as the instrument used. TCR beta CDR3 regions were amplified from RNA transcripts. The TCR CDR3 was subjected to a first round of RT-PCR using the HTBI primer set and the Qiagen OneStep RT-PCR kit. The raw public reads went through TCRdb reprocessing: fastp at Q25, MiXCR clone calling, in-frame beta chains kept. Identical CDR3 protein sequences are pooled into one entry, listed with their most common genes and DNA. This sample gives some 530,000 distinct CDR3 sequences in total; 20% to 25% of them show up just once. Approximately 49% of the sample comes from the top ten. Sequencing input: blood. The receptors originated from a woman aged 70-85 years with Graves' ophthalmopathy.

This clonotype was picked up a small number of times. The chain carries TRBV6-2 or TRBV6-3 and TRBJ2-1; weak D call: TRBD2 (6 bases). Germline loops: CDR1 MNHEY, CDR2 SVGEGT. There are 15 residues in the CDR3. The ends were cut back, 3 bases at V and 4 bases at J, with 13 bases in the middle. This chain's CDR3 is CASSYRASEYNEQFF. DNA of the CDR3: TGTGCCAGCAGTTATAGGGCTAGCGAGTACAATGAGCAGTTCTTC.

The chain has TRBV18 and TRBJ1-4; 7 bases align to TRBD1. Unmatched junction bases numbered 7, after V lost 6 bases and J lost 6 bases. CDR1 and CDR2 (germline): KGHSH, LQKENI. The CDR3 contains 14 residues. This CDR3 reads CASSQRQGHEKLFF. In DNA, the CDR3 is TGTGCCAGCTCGCAACGACAGGGTCATGAAAAACTGTTTTTT.

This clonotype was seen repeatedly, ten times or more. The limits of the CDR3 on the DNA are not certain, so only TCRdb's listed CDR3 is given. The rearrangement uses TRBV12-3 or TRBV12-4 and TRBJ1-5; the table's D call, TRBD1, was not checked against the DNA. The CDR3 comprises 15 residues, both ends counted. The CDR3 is CASSTSTGGNQPQHF.